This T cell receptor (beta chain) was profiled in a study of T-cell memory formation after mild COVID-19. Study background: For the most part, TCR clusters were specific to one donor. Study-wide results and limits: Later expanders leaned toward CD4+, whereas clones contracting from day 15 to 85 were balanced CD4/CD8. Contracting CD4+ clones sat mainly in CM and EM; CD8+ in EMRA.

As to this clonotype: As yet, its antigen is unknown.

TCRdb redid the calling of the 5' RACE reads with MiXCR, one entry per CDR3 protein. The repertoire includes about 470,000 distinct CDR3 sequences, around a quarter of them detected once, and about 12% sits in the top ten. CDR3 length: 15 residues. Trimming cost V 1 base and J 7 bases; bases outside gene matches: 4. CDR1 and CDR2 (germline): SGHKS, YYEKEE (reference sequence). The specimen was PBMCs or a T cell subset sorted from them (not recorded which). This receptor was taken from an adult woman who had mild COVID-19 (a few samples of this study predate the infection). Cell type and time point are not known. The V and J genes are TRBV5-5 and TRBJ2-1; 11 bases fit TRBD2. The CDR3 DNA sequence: TGTGCCAGCAGCTTGCGGGCTAGCGGGAGGAATGAGCAGTTCTTC. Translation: CASSLRASGRNEQFF.